These T cell receptor beta chains were read from a single sample in a study of T cell repertoires in cytomegalovirus infection. TCRdb ran MiXCR on the reads and lists one entry per CDR3 protein. The sample yields nearly 650,000 distinct CDR3 sequences, around 24% seen once. Sample: CD8+ T cells from PBMCs. The receptor source for this set is a human donor in good health (CMV status not recorded). Some clones in this sample may be carry-over from other donors' samples. Both conserved end residues are part of each CDR3. A D gene is named only where the DNA matches it firmly. Size is stated for part of the rows, as once, few or many counts, or as a class when the clone is expanded.

>-|TRBV14|-|TRBJ1-1
CASSQSLRNTEAFF
TGTGCCAGCAGCCAATCTCTTAGGAACACTGAAGCTTTCTTT
>-|TRBV19|-|TRBJ1-5
CASSMGVGQPQHF
TGTGCCAGTAGTATGGGAGTAGGGCAGCCCCAGCATTTT
>TRBD1|TRBV6-2/TRBV6-3|-|TRBJ1-6
CASSIPPDRGDSPLHF
TGTGCCAGCAGTATCCCCCCGGACAGGGGCGATTCACCCCTCCACTTT
>-|TRBV19|few|TRBJ2-3
CASSIDGDTQYF
TGTGCCAGTAGTATCGATGGGGATACGCAGTATTTT
>-|TRBV2|-|TRBJ2-3
CASSEGVSRDTDTQYF
TGTGCCAGCAGTGAAGGGGTTAGTCGGGACACAGATACGCAGTATTTT
>TRBD2|TRBV20-1|-|TRBJ2-1
CSASLAGGNYEQFF
TGCAGTGCTTCTCTAGCGGGGGGCAACTATGAGCAGTTCTTC
>TRBD2|TRBV7-3|-|TRBJ2-2
CVSSSSPGLVIGELFF
TGTGTCAGCAGCTCATCTCCGGGACTAGTGATCGGGGAGCTGTTTTTT
>TRBD1|TRBV7-9|-|TRBJ1-2
CASSGTGRYGYTF
TGTGCCAGCAGCGGGACAGGTAGATATGGCTACACCTTC
>-|TRBV7-6|many|TRBJ2-1
CASRESSYNEQFF
TGTGCCAGTAGGGAGTCCTCCTACAATGAGCAGTTCTTC
>TRBD1|TRBV7-2|many|TRBJ2-7
CASSSDRGISYEQYF
TGTGCCAGCAGCTCGGACAGGGGGATATCCTACGAGCAGTACTTC
>-|TRBV7-8|many|TRBJ2-1
CASSLEKRSYNEQFF
TGTGCCAGCAGCTTAGAGAAGCGGTCCTACAATGAGCAGTTCTTC
>-|TRBV20-1|-|TRBJ1-2
CSARQAYGYTF
TGCAGTGCTAGACAGGCCTATGGCTACACCTTC
>-|TRBV12-3/TRBV12-4|many|TRBJ1-2
CASSSGRPRSYGYTF
TGTGCCAGCAGTTCCGGACGGCCCCGGAGTTATGGCTACACCTTC
>-|TRBV7-9|few|TRBJ1-5
CASSSGGGYNQPQHF
TGTGCCAGCAGCTCCGGAGGGGGGTACAATCAGCCCCAGCATTTT
>-|TRBV5-8|few|TRBJ2-2
CASSLLRALTGELFF
TGTGCCAGCAGCTTGCTACGGGCCCTCACCGGGGAGCTGTTTTTT
>-|TRBV7-6|-|TRBJ2-5
CASSLKGRETQYF
TGTGCCAGCAGCTTAAAGGGTAGGGAGACCCAGTACTTC
>TRBD2|TRBV7-9|few|TRBJ2-1
CASRRLNPGRVNEQFF
TGTGCCAGCAGACGACTCAATCCTGGGAGGGTCAATGAGCAGTTCTTC
>-|TRBV18|few|TRBJ2-1
CASSPGTQGIRNEQFF
TGTGCCAGCTCACCCGGGACGCAGGGTATCCGCAATGAGCAGTTCTTC
>-|TRBV7-6|-|TRBJ1-1
CASRGQDNTEAFF
TGTGCCAGCAGGGGCCAAGACAACACTGAAGCTTTCTTT
>-|TRBV11-3|many|TRBJ2-3
CASSSDWADTQYF
TGTGCCAGCAGCTCGGACTGGGCGGATACGCAGTATTTT
>-|TRBV29-1|few|TRBJ1-2
CSVEGGAGGYTF
TGCAGCGTTGAAGGGGGGGCCGGTGGCTACACCTTC
>-|TRBV12-3/TRBV12-4|few|TRBJ2-5
CASTGTGTLTETQYF
TGTGCCAGCACCGGAACCGGGACTCTTACCGAGACCCAGTACTTC
>-|TRBV5-1|few|TRBJ2-2
CASSQIGGELFF
TGCGCCAGCAGCCAGATAGGCGGGGAGCTGTTTTTT
>TRBD2|TRBV12-3/TRBV12-4|-|TRBJ2-1
CASRTSGKGYNEQFF
TGTGCCAGCAGAACGAGCGGGAAAGGATACAATGAGCAGTTCTTC
>TRBD1|TRBV5-6|-|TRBJ1-1
CASSLAGQGVRNTEAFF
TGTGCCAGCAGCTTGGCGGGACAGGGGGTCCGGAACACTGAAGCTTTCTTT
>-|TRBV2|few|TRBJ1-2
CASSESGRAQDGYTF
TGTGCCAGCAGTGAATCCGGCAGGGCGCAAGATGGCTACACCTTC
>-|TRBV20-1|few|TRBJ1-5
CSAQTVWDSNQPQHF
TGCAGTGCCCAGACAGTCTGGGATAGCAATCAGCCCCAGCATTTT
>-|TRBV29-1|-|TRBJ2-1
CSILRGGPKFSYNEQFF
TGCAGCATCTTGAGGGGGGGACCTAAGTTCTCCTACAATGAGCAGTTCTTC
>TRBD1|TRBV15|-|TRBJ1-1
CATSKGTGITEAFF
TGTGCCACCAGCAAAGGGACAGGGATTACTGAAGCTTTCTTT
>-|TRBV7-4|few|TRBJ2-5
CASRGPAETQYF
TGTGCCAGCAGGGGGCCTGCCGAGACCCAGTACTTC
>-|TRBV7-6|many|TRBJ1-1
CASSLLHAGSINTEAFF
TGTGCCAGCAGCTTACTCCATGCAGGGTCCATAAACACTGAAGCTTTCTTT
>TRBD2|TRBV28|few|TRBJ2-1
CASSLMAGGPSSYNEQFF
TGTGCCAGCAGTTTAATGGCGGGGGGGCCCTCCTCCTACAATGAGCAGTTCTTC
>-|TRBV6-5|many|TRBJ2-7
CASATDIYYEQYF
TGTGCCAGCGCAACCGACATCTACTACGAGCAGTACTTC
>-|TRBV7-9|many|TRBJ1-1
CASSLAGGENTEAFF
TGTGCCAGCAGCTTAGCGGGGGGAGAGAACACTGAAGCTTTCTTT
>-|TRBV20-1|few|TRBJ2-3
CIPKGLRTDTQYF
TGCATACCTAAGGGCTTAAGGACAGATACGCAGTATTTT
>TRBD1|TRBV28|-|TRBJ2-3
CASGSGTGDTDTQYF
TGTGCCAGCGGTTCCGGGACAGGGGACACAGATACGCAGTATTTT
>-|TRBV6-5|-|TRBJ1-5
CASSSGLQRSQPQHF
TGTGCCAGCAGCTCCGGGCTCCAGAGGTCTCAGCCCCAGCATTTT
>-|TRBV4-1|few|TRBJ2-2
CASSQKLPGGPGELFF
TGCGCCAGCAGCCAAAAGCTCCCAGGGGGGCCCGGGGAGCTGTTTTTT
>TRBD1|TRBV5-4|-|TRBJ2-1
CASSGQGDEQFF
TGTGCCAGCAGCGGACAGGGAGATGAGCAGTTCTTC
>TRBD2|TRBV10-3|-|TRBJ2-1
CAISESVGLAGPNEQFF
TGTGCCATCAGTGAGTCTGTGGGGCTAGCGGGCCCCAATGAGCAGTTCTTC
>TRBD1|TRBV14|-|TRBJ1-2
CAYGQAGGYTF
TGTGCCTACGGACAGGCGGGTGGCTACACCTTC
>-|TRBV7-6|many|TRBJ2-5
CASSLVRAPGETQYF
TGTGCCAGCAGCTTAGTCCGGGCCCCGGGAGAGACCCAGTACTTC
>TRBD2|TRBV12-3/TRBV12-4|-|TRBJ2-4
CASSPVPLAGEKNIQYF
TGTGCCAGCAGTCCCGTACCTCTAGCGGGGGAAAAAAACATTCAGTACTTC
>-|TRBV6-5|-|TRBJ1-1
CASSYSGPPAAFF
TGTGCCAGCAGTTACTCGGGGCCCCCGGCAGCTTTCTTT
>-|TRBV14|few|TRBJ1-1
CASSQAGLEAFF
TGTGCCAGCAGCCAAGCTGGACTTGAAGCTTTCTTT